These 24 T cell receptor beta chains originate from one sample sequenced in a study of T cell responses to AZD1222 COVID-19 vaccine. Sequencing used immunoSEQ multiplex PCR; TCRdb keeps in-frame clones, though not all of them. In the table there are about 150,000 clones, less than 95% of which are singletons. Sequencing was performed on peripheral blood, taken on day 0 of AZD1222 vaccination. The receptors were gathered from an adult in good health.

The chain couples TRBV18 to TRBJ1-2; D is ambiguous. The ends were cut back, 3 bases at V and 8 bases at J, with 10 bases in the middle. The CDR3 is 12 amino acids. Germline V gene lookup returns CDR1 KGHSH and CDR2 LQKENI. The CDR3 DNA sequence: TGTGCCAGCTCACCGCCCAGGCACGGCTACACCTTC. Encoded protein: CASSPPRHGYTF. Combining the CDR3 with reference TRBV18 and TRBJ1-2 gives the whole variable domain NAGVMQNPRHLVRRRGQEARLRCSPMKGHSHVYWYRQLPEEGLKFMVYLQKENIIDESGMPKERFSAEFPKEGPSILRIQQVVRGDSAAYFCASSPPRHGYTFGSGTRLTVV.

The V and J genes are TRBV19 and TRBJ1-1; D is unresolved. The length of the CDR3 is 13 residues. Trimming took 5 bases from V and 11 from J, leaving 18 bases between them. The germline V gene has CDR1 LNHDA and CDR2 SQIVND (reference sequence). This CDR3 reads CASSPHAEALAFF. The CDR3 DNA follows: TGTGCCAGTAGTCCCCATGCGGAGGCCCTGGCTTTCTTT.

The chain joins TRBV27 to TRBJ1-6, with TRBD1 identical over 7 bases. The V and J ends lost 5 bases and 9 bases, in that order; junction bases with no gene match: 10. From germline, CDR1 is MNHEY and CDR2 SMNVEV (reference sequence). This CDR3 region has 15 residues. The CDR3 reads CASSPFGTVSSPLHF. CDR3 bases: TGTGCCAGCAGTCCCTTCGGGACAGTAAGTTCACCCCTCCACTTT.

J is TRBJ2-3 and V is TRBV28, with 8 bases lining up with TRBD2. The J segment lost 2 bases and the V segment lost 2 bases, leaving 9 bases of the junction unmatched. The V gene's germline CDR1 is MDHEN and CDR2 SYDVKM. CDR3 length equals 17 residues. This CDR3 reads CASSLGSSGYDTDTQYF. The CDR3 DNA reads TGTGCCAGCAGTTTAGGATCTAGCGGGTACGACACAGATACGCAGTATTTT.

V and J are TRBV19 and TRBJ1-4; D call uncertain. The CDR3 is 14 amino acids. Germline lookup yields CDR1 LNHDA and CDR2 SQIVND (reference sequence). V lost 6 bases to trimming and J lost 2 bases, with 10 bases between them. This CDR3 reads CASRDDTTNEKLFF. In nucleotides, the CDR3 is TGTGCCAGTAGGGATGACACCACTAATGAAAAACTGTTTTTT.

V gene TRBV7-2 combines with J gene TRBJ2-3; tentatively, D is TRBD1 or TRBD2 (5 bases each). Between the trimmed V and J ends, which lost 4 bases and 0 bases, there was a span of 14 bases. Germline V CDR1 and CDR2: SGHTA, FQGNSA. There are 16 residues in the CDR3. The CDR3 spells CASSSRGRSSTDTQYF. As DNA, the CDR3 is TGTGCCAGCAGCTCACGGGGCCGGTCTAGCACAGATACGCAGTATTTT. The full variable domain, with the rest looked up from reference TRBV7-2 and TRBJ2-3, is GAGVSQSPSNKVTEKGKDVELRCDPISGHTALYWYRQSLGQGLEFLIYFQGNSAPDKSGLPSDRFSAERTGGSVSTLTIQRTQQEDSAVYLCASSSRGRSSTDTQYFGPGTRLTVL.

The chain joins TRBV9 to TRBJ2-3; D is unresolved. CDR3 length equals 12 residues. Per the germline V gene, CDR1 is SGDLS and CDR2 is YYNGEE. The V end lost 3 bases, the J end lost 2 bases, and 4 bases lay between the germline ends. The CDR3 reads CASSAYTDTQYF. The CDR3 DNA is TGTGCCAGCAGCGCCTACACAGATACGCAGTATTTT.

The rearrangement uses TRBV19 and TRBJ1-2, with D unclear. Germline CDR1 and CDR2: LNHDA and SQIVND (reference sequence). V gave up 5 bases and J gave up 4 bases, with 14 bases separating them. The CDR3 sequence is 14 residues long. The DNA of the CDR3 is TGTGCCAGTAGTTTGTCCGATGCTTTCTATGGCTACACCTTC. Translation: CASSLSDAFYGYTF.

This rearrangement joins TRBV28 to TRBJ2-7; 8 positions match TRBD1. The germline CDR1 and CDR2 sequences are MDHEN and SYDVKM. The CDR3 covers 15 residues. The J segment lost 2 bases and the V segment lost 6 bases, leaving 9 bases of the junction unmatched. The CDR3 nucleotides are TGTGCCAGCAGGATACGGGGGACAGGCCCCTACGAGCAGTACTTC. It yields the protein CASRIRGTGPYEQYF. The full variable domain, with the rest looked up from reference TRBV28 and TRBJ2-7, is DVKVTQSSRYLVKRTGEKVFLECVQDMDHENMFWYRQDPGLGLRLIYFSYDVKMKEKGDIPEGYSVSREKKERFSLILESASTNQTSMYLCASRIRGTGPYEQYFGPGTRLTVT.

This clone was recorded once. This chain links TRBV27 with TRBJ1-1, with 12 positions matching TRBD1. V lost 5 bases and J lost 3; bases outside the gene matches: 1. Germline values: CDR1 MNHEY, CDR2 SMNVEV (reference sequence). The CDR3 has 14 amino acids. The DNA of the CDR3 is TGTGCCAGCAGTCGGGACAGGGGGCACACTGAAGCTTTCTTT. The encoded protein is CASSRDRGHTEAFF.

This chain uses TRBV3-1 (or the pseudogene TRBV3-2) with TRBJ2-7, with 12 bases matching TRBD2. The CDR3 runs to 16 residues. CDR1 and CDR2 from the germline V gene are LGHDT and YNNKEL (reference sequence). Unmatched junction bases numbered 8, after V lost 4 bases and J lost 4 bases. The CDR3 coding sequence is TGTGCCAGCAGCCCCCGACTAGCGGGAGTCGAGTACGAGCAGTACTTC. Its translation is CASSPRLAGVEYEQYF.

The chain carries TRBV19 and TRBJ1-2; D gene ambiguous. V lost 3 bases and J 4 bases, leaving 6 bases between the germline ends. The CDR3 is made up of 12 amino acids. Germline loops: CDR1 LNHDA, CDR2 SQIVND (reference sequence). CDR3 DNA sequence: TGTGCCAGTAGTATTTCCCTCTATGGCTACACCTTC. Residues: CASSISLYGYTF.

This sequence joins TRBV6-6 and TRBJ2-2, with D possibly TRBD1 on 6 matching bases. Trimming pared 6 bases from V and 5 bases from J, leaving 19 bases between. CDR3 length: 16 amino acids. Germline V gene data show CDR1 as MNHNY and CDR2 as SVGAGI (reference sequence). CDR3 nucleotide sequence: TGTGCCAGCAGACAACCGGGACCAAGGGGGACCGGGGAGCTGTTTTTT. Encoded protein: CASRQPGPRGTGELFF.

The rearrangement joins TRBV11-1 to TRBJ1-2; maybe TRBD1 (5 bases). Trimming took off 3 bases at V and 2 bases at J, with 13 bases between the two ends. This CDR3 comprises 15 residues. CDR1 is SGHAT and CDR2 is FQDESV in the germline V gene (reference sequence). The CDR3 region has the DNA TGTGCCAGCAGCTTGGACTGGGGCAGAAACTATGGCTACACCTTC. This sequence encodes CASSLDWGRNYGYTF.

The CDR3 reads CASSHGEGASGELFF. In DNA form, the CDR3 reads TGTGCCAGCAGCCACGGGGAGGGGGCTTCCGGGGAGCTGTTTTTT. This chain connects TRBV4-2 to TRBJ2-2; tentatively, D is TRBD1 or TRBD2 (7 bases each). This CDR3 spans 15 amino acids. Trimming removed 3 bases from V and 6 bases from J, with 14 bases in between. Germline V lookup: CDR1 LGHNA, CDR2 YNFKEQ.

This chain joins TRBV27 and TRBJ1-1; no reliable D call. The germline CDR1 and CDR2 sequences are MNHEY and SMNVEV (reference sequence). CDR3 length: 13 residues. V lost 5 bases and J lost 1, with 8 bases in between. The CDR3 region has the DNA TGTGCCAGCAGTATAGCAGCGAACACTGAAGCTTTCTTT. Residues: CASSIAANTEAFF.

As DNA, the CDR3 is TGCAGTGCTAGTTCACAGGTCTCCTATGGCTACACCTTC. Its translation is CSASSQVSYGYTF. The chain employs TRBV20-1 and TRBJ1-2; D might be TRBD1 (5 bases). V was trimmed by 3 bases and J by 4 bases, leaving 12 bases between them. The CDR3 loop spans 13 amino acids. CDR1 is DFQATT and CDR2 is SNEGSKA in the germline V gene (reference sequence).

The chain uses TRBV4-2 and TRBJ2-7; no clear D. CDR1 is LGHNA, CDR2 YNFKEQ, per germline. V lost 0 bases to trimming and J lost 6 bases, with 12 bases between them. This CDR3 has 14 residues. The CDR3 coding sequence is TGTGCCAGCAGCCAAGATTGGGCCTCTCTCGAGCAGTACTTC. Its translation is CASSQDWASLEQYF.

This sequence joins TRBV24-1 and TRBJ2-1, with 9 bases aligning to TRBD2. J was trimmed by 8 bases and V by 3 bases; bases with no gene match: 13. The germline V gene encodes CDR1 KGHDR and CDR2 SFDVKD. The CDR3 totals 17 residues. DNA of the CDR3: TGTGCCACCAGTGATGTCCCACGGGGCGGGAGGGTGGATGAGCAGTTCTTC. Its protein product is CATSDVPRGGRVDEQFF.

The chain couples TRBV7-8 to TRBJ1-5; maybe TRBD1 (5 bases). The CDR3 has 15 amino acids. Trimming stripped 1 base from V and 7 bases from J, with 14 bases between. Germline CDR1 and CDR2: SGHVS and FQNEAQ. The CDR3 DNA sequence: TGTGCCAGCAGCTTAGAGGAGGGACGCCGGCAGCCCCAGCATTTT. Protein sequence: CASSLEEGRRQPQHF.

This chain connects TRBV24-1 to TRBJ2-3, with D uncertain. From germline, CDR1 is KGHDR and CDR2 SFDVKD. CDR3 length equals 18 residues. Trimming took 3 bases from V and 0 from J, leaving 18 bases between them. In nucleotides, the CDR3 is TGTGCCACCAGTGATAATATAGGATACATTGCTAGCACAGATACGCAGTATTTT. Translated: CATSDNIGYIASTDTQYF.

The chain couples TRBV28 to TRBJ2-2; TRBD1 agrees at 7 bases. CDR3 length equals 16 residues. J was trimmed by 4 bases and V by 4 bases; bases with no gene match: 9. Germline CDR1 is MDHEN and CDR2 is SYDVKM. The CDR3 reads CASSSETGAGTGELFF. The CDR3, as DNA: TGTGCCAGCAGTTCCGAAACAGGGGCGGGCACCGGGGAGCTGTTTTTT.

The rearrangement links TRBV3-1 (or the pseudogene TRBV3-2) to TRBJ1-4, with TRBD1 matching 7 bases. CDR1 is LGHDT, CDR2 YNNKEL, per germline (reference sequence). The CDR3 has 15 amino acids. V shed 6 bases, J shed 8 bases, and the junction held 12 bases outside the gene matches. The CDR3 loop is CASSSAGGSREKLFF. In DNA form, the CDR3 reads TGTGCCAGCAGTTCAGCAGGGGGAAGTCGGGAAAAACTGTTTTTT.

This chain links TRBV11-2 with TRBJ2-7; the D is unclear. CDR1 is SGHAT and CDR2 is FQNNGV in the germline V gene. Trimming took 5 bases from V and 3 from J, leaving 14 bases between them. The CDR3 extends over 14 amino acids. The CDR3 loop reads CASSLTSPGYEQYF. The DNA of the CDR3 is TGTGCCAGCAGCCTAACCAGTCCGGGCTACGAGCAGTACTTC.